This T cell receptor (beta chain) was obtained from a study of post-analysis software for immune sequencing data. Whole-study findings and limits: Multiple sclerosis patients had significantly lower normalized Chao1 diversity than controls. Roughly five TRBV segments were more frequent in patients than controls; TRBV5-6, TRBV5-1 and TRBV20-1 belonged to this group.

The V gene end was trimmed by 2 bases and the J gene end by 12 bases; junction bases not matched to a gene: 12. From germline, CDR1 is SGHTA and CDR2 FQGTGA. The CDR3 is 15 residues long. Details on this clonotype: Its matching antigen is unknown.

The library was made from cDNA and included unique molecular identifiers. One entry per CDR3 protein results from TCRdb running MiXCR on the PCR reads. The sample lists 740,000 or so distinct CDR3 sequences; under 70% were seen once. The specimen was blood. The rearrangement joins TRBV7-3 to TRBJ2-1; TRBD2 matches at 8 bases. This receptor was obtained from a girl aged 10-17 years with multiple sclerosis. CDR3 bases: TGTGCCAGCAGCTTACTAGCGGGCGGATCAGTGGGGCAGTTCTTC. This encodes CASSLLAGGSVGQFF.